The 13 T cell receptor beta chains below all came from one sample that was sequenced in a study of vaccination and CD4 T cells after COVID-19. Treatment here: approximately nine-day PBMC culture with coronavirus spike peptide pools or control peptides (ViraFEST assay). These receptors' antigens are unknown. Scientists ran DNA taken from cultured CD4+ T cells through the Oncomine TCR Beta short-read assay for sequencing. TCRdb itself ran the PCR reads through MiXCR, one entry per CDR3 protein. The sample shows about 12,000 distinct CDR3 sequences, about half of them seen only once. Source material: CD4+ T cells from blood, cultured in vitro. The source is a human donor who had recovered from COVID-19.

The rearrangement joins TRBV19 to TRBJ1-5, with D perhaps matching TRBD1 (5 bases). The ends were cut back, 5 bases at V and 7 bases at J, with 24 bases in the middle. This CDR3 region has 17 residues. The germline V gene has CDR1 LNHDA and CDR2 SQIVND (reference sequence). The CDR3 sequence: CASSAGVQGWERQPQHF. CDR3 in DNA: TGTGCCAGTAGTGCCGGTGTTCAGGGTTGGGAACGGCAGCCCCAGCATTTT.

The rearrangement links TRBV12-3 or TRBV12-4 to TRBJ1-6, with 8 nucleotides matching TRBD1. The CDR3 is made up of 15 amino acids. The J segment lost 6 bases and the V segment lost 6 bases, leaving 7 bases of the junction unmatched. Here the CDR3 reads CASRLETGVNSPLHF. The CDR3 DNA is TGTGCCAGCAGACTCGAGACAGGGGTTAATTCACCCCTCCACTTT.

This chain uses TRBV6-1 with TRBJ1-1; the D gene is possibly TRBD1 (5 bases). Germline V gene lookup returns CDR1 MNHNS and CDR2 SASEGT. Trimming took off 11 bases at V and 5 bases at J, with 18 bases between the two ends. This CDR3 spans 13 amino acids. The CDR3 DNA sequence: TGTGCCGGAGGTGAGGGGAGGGCTACTGAAGCTTTCTTT. Residues: CAGGEGRATEAFF.

The chain recombines TRBV30 with TRBJ1-4; D is possibly TRBD1 (6 bases). V was pared by 1 base and J by 8 bases, with 11 bases between. The length of the CDR3 is 13 residues. Germline assignment: CDR1 GTSNPN and CDR2 SVGIG (reference sequence). CDR3 in amino acids: CAWSGGAREKLFF. The CDR3 DNA reads TGTGCCTGGAGTGGGGGGGCGAGGGAAAAACTGTTTTTT.

This clonotype was counted a few times. This chain uses TRBV20-1 with TRBJ2-1, with 10 bases aligning to TRBD2. With V trimmed by 1 base and J by 12 bases, 9 bases remained unmatched. The CDR3 is made up of 14 amino acids. Germline-derived CDR1 and CDR2 are DFQATT and SNEGSKA (reference sequence). CDR3 nucleotide sequence: TGCAGTGCTAGAGCTAGCGGGAGCCCCTCGGTGCAGTTCTTC. Protein sequence: CSARASGSPSVQFF.

CDR3 protein: CASSLGRGNQPQHF. For the CDR3, the DNA is TGTGCCAGCAGTTTAGGCAGGGGCAATCAGCCCCAGCATTTT. The rearrangement joins TRBV12-3 or TRBV12-4 to TRBJ1-5; tentatively, D is TRBD1 (5 bases). The CDR3 has 14 amino acids. Trimming left V 1 base short and J 2 bases short, with 6 bases between.

The J gene is TRBJ2-6, the V gene TRBV19; 7 bases agree with TRBD1. This CDR3 is built from 15 residues. The V segment lost 2 bases and the J segment 4 bases; nucleotides outside the gene matches: 2. The germline V gene has CDR1 LNHDA and CDR2 SQIVND (reference sequence). The CDR3 here is CASSITGVGANVLTF. The CDR3 coding sequence is TGTGCCAGTAGTATAACAGGGGTCGGGGCCAACGTCCTGACTTTC. Combining the CDR3 with reference TRBV19 and TRBJ2-6 gives the whole variable domain DGGITQSPKYLFRKEGQNVTLSCEQNLNHDAMYWYRQDPGQGLRLIYYSQIVNDFQKGDIAEGYSVSREKKESFPLTVTSAQKNPTAFYLCASSITGVGANVLTFGAGSRLTVL.

The chain couples TRBV25-1 to TRBJ2-5, with 7 bases aligning to TRBD1. The ends lost 7 bases at V and 1 base at J; junction bases unmatched: 9. Germline V CDR1 and CDR2: MGHDK, SYGVNS. CDR3 length: 15 residues. The CDR3 region has the DNA TGTGCCAGCACCCAATGGACAGGCGGCCAAGAGACCCAGTACTTC. Protein sequence: CASTQWTGGQETQYF. Filled out from reference TRBV25-1 and TRBJ2-5, the complete variable domain reads EADIYQTPRYLVIGTGKKITLECSQTMGHDKMYWYQQDPGMELHLIHYSYGVNSTEKGDLSSESTVSRIRTEHFPLTLESARPSHTSQYLCASTQWTGGQETQYFGPGTRLLVL.

The rearrangement joins TRBV7-3 to TRBJ1-3; D is unresolved. There are 11 residues in the CDR3. V was cut by 5 bases and J by 7 bases, with 6 bases left in between. Germline V gene data show CDR1 as SGHTA and CDR2 as FQGTGA. The CDR3 region is CASSPVNTIYF. The CDR3 DNA reads TGTGCCAGCAGCCCCGTGAACACCATATATTTT. The whole variable domain, remainder taken from reference TRBV7-3 and TRBJ1-3, is GAGVSQTPSNKVTEKGKYVELRCDPISGHTALYWYRQSLGQGPEFLIYFQGTGAADDSGLPNDRFFAVRPEGSVSTLKIQRTERGDSAVYLCASSPVNTIYFGEGSWLTVV.

V usage is TRBV20-1 and J usage is TRBJ1-6; 9 nucleotides agree with TRBD1. The CDR3 loop spans 15 amino acids. CDR1 is DFQATT, CDR2 SNEGSKA, per germline (reference sequence). Trimming took 4 bases from V and 9 from J; bases not matched to a gene: 10. DNA for the CDR3: TGCAGTGCTAAAAGCGGGGACAGGGTGGTTTCACCCCTCCACTTT. This encodes CSAKSGDRVVSPLHF.

This clonotype showed up just a few times. The V gene is TRBV28, the J gene TRBJ2-5; perhaps TRBD2 as D (5 bases). Trimming took 7 bases from V and 7 from J, leaving 28 bases between them. The CDR3 consists of 17 residues. Germline V gene data show CDR1 as MDHEN and CDR2 as SYDVKM. CDR3 in amino acids: CASTSKGLDVGFGTQYF. The CDR3 DNA reads as TGTGCCAGCACCTCAAAAGGACTCGATGTTGGGTTTGGGACCCAGTACTTC.

V and J are TRBV6-5 and TRBJ2-3, with TRBD2 matching over 7 bases. CDR3 length: 13 residues. Unmatched junction bases numbered 6, after V lost 2 bases and J lost 10 bases. The germline V gene encodes CDR1 MNHEY and CDR2 SVGAGI. For the CDR3, the DNA is TGTGCCAGCAGTTACGTCACTAGCGAGGCGCAGTATTTT. The encoded protein is CASSYVTSEAQYF.

The chain couples TRBV19 to TRBJ2-1, with TRBD2 matching over 10 bases. Per the germline V gene, CDR1 is LNHDA and CDR2 is SQIVND (reference sequence). CDR3 length: 17 residues. The ends lost 3 bases at V and 7 bases at J; junction bases unmatched: 12. The CDR3 sequence is CASSISLAGAGRNEQFF. The CDR3 nucleotides are TGTGCCAGTAGTATCTCTCTAGCGGGAGCGGGTCGTAATGAGCAGTTCTTC.